Below are 18 T cell receptor beta chains sequenced from a single sample in a study of blood T cell repertoires in COVID-19 (dated by TCRdb to the early 2020s). Library preparation employed the immunoSEQ multiplex PCR assay. The table comes from immuneACCESS by way of TCRdb, which keeps in-frame sequences with V and J called. Part of the clones is missing from these tables; in studies checked, under half for an unresolved V gene and the rest for unknown reasons. This sample has 200,000 to 250,000 clones in its table, and around 82% of those were observed once. Of the sample, around 4.7% is held by the ten largest clones. Sequenced sample: peripheral blood. The receptors come from a woman in her 70s with acute or convalescent COVID-19.

This clone appeared a single time. The V call is TRBV4-2, the J call TRBJ2-5, with D possibly TRBD2 on 6 matching bases. Germline V gene lookup returns CDR1 LGHNA and CDR2 YNFKEQ. Trimming stripped 0 bases from V and 1 base from J, with 9 bases between. CDR3 length: 15 residues. The CDR3 loop is CASSQELASQETQYF. CDR3 DNA sequence: TGTGCCAGCAGCCAAGAACTAGCAAGCCAAGAGACCCAGTACTTC.

This clone was recorded only once. V gene TRBV18 combines with J gene TRBJ2-3; 11 bases align to TRBD2. CDR1 is KGHSH and CDR2 is LQKENI in the germline V gene. The CDR3 loop spans 16 amino acids. Unmatched junction bases numbered 5, after V lost 2 bases and J lost 4 bases. Here the CDR3 reads CASSPLAGGPPDTQYF. The CDR3 DNA reads as TGTGCCAGCTCACCATTAGCGGGGGGGCCGCCAGATACGCAGTATTTT.

This rearrangement joins TRBV3-1 (or the pseudogene TRBV3-2) to TRBJ2-2; 9 bases are a match to TRBD1. Germline V gene lookup returns CDR1 LGHDT and CDR2 YNNKEL (reference sequence). Trimming took 4 bases from V and 7 from J; bases not matched to a gene: 10. The CDR3 runs 16 residues. The DNA for the CDR3 is TGTGCCAGCAGCCTATCGAGGACAGGGGTTTTCGGGGAGCTGTTTTTT. It yields the protein CASSLSRTGVFGELFF.

This clone is a singleton in its sample. The DNA of the CDR3 is TGTGCCTCGAGGTACAGGAAGGAAGAGACCCAGTACTTC. This encodes CASRYRKEETQYF. The chain employs TRBV12-3 or TRBV12-4 and TRBJ2-5; D is perhaps TRBD1 (5 bases). V was shortened by 11 bases and J by 3 bases, with 16 bases between the two germline ends. The CDR3 is 13 residues long.

V usage is TRBV4-1 and J usage is TRBJ1-2, with 8 bases lining up with TRBD1. Losses at the gene ends were 0 bases for V and 7 bases for J; bases not matched to a gene: 7. This CDR3 is 15 amino acids long. Germline CDR1 reads MGHRA; CDR2 reads YSYEKL. CDR3 nucleotides: TGCGCCAGCAGCCAAGACGAGGCAGGGGGCATTGGCTACACCTTC. Encoded protein: CASSQDEAGGIGYTF.

This rearrangement joins TRBV29-1 to TRBJ1-5; 8 positions match TRBD1. Per the germline V gene, CDR1 is SQVTM and CDR2 is ANQGSEA. V shed 4 bases and J 7 bases; nucleotides not matched to a gene: 12. The CDR3 sequence is 15 residues long. The CDR3 DNA is TGCAGCGTTGCCGAGACAGGGGTCCCGGGACAGCCCCAGCATTTT. Residues: CSVAETGVPGQPQHF.

The V gene is TRBV4-1, the J gene TRBJ1-6; no firm D call. Germline V gene sequence: CDR1 MGHRA, CDR2 YSYEKL. This CDR3 contains 17 residues. V lost 2 bases to trimming and J lost 7 bases, with 18 bases between them. CDR3 in amino acids: CASSQNIQRAGNSPLHF. DNA of the CDR3: TGCGCCAGCAGCCAAAACATACAGCGGGCGGGGAATTCACCCCTCCACTTT.

The J gene is TRBJ1-1, the V gene TRBV21-1. TRBV21-1 is flagged as a pseudogene. The CDR3 consists of 13 residues. For the CDR3, the DNA is TGTGCCAGCAGCAAAGGTACTCTCACTGAAGCTTTCTTT. Protein product: CASSKGTLTEAFF.

The V gene is TRBV5-1, the J gene TRBJ2-3, with 7 bases aligning to TRBD1. V lost 4 bases, J lost 5 bases, and 10 bases stayed unmatched. Germline V gives CDR1 SGHRS, CDR2 YFSETQ. This CDR3 is 15 amino acids long. Written as DNA, the CDR3 is TGCGCCAGCAGCATGGGACAGATCCTTCTAGATACGCAGTATTTT. Translation: CASSMGQILLDTQYF.

The chain links TRBV6-1 to TRBJ1-2; no firm D call. Germline lookup yields CDR1 MNHNS and CDR2 SASEGT. V lost 3 bases, J lost 8 bases, and 10 bases lay in between. CDR3 size: 12 residues. Here the CDR3 DNA reads TGTGCCAGCAGTGAGTCGGGAGTCGGCTACACCTTC. Its protein is CASSESGVGYTF.

The CDR3 protein is CASSFGQMNTEAFF. For the CDR3, the DNA is TGTGCCAGCAGCTTTGGACAGATGAACACTGAAGCTTTCTTT. J is TRBJ1-1 and V is TRBV7-9; D is possibly TRBD1 (6 bases). The ends were cut back, 3 bases at V and 0 bases at J, with 8 bases in the middle. This CDR3 is 14 amino acids long. The germline gives CDR1 SEHNR, CDR2 FQNEAQ (reference sequence).

The V call is TRBV6-1, the J call TRBJ1-6; TRBD1 might be the D (5 bases). Trimming removed 2 bases from V and 7 bases from J, with 15 bases in between. This CDR3 comprises 16 residues. CDR1 MNHNS and CDR2 SASEGT come from the germline V gene. This chain's CDR3 is CASSETFDRRNSPLHF. The CDR3, as DNA: TGTGCCAGCAGTGAAACTTTCGACAGACGGAATTCACCCCTCCACTTT.

The chain carries TRBV5-1 and TRBJ1-2; no definite D call. V was pared by 1 base and J by 4 bases, with 17 bases between. CDR3 length equals 16 residues. Germline CDR1 SGHRS, CDR2 YFSETQ. The CDR3 spells CASSLPPDAQVYGYTF. The CDR3 DNA reads as TGCGCCAGCAGCTTGCCACCCGACGCTCAGGTCTATGGCTACACCTTC.

The chain is built from TRBV4-1 and TRBJ2-6; unclear D gene. Deletions cut 4 bases from V and 4 bases from J, with 11 bases between. The germline gives CDR1 MGHRA, CDR2 YSYEKL. This CDR3 comprises 15 residues. In DNA, the CDR3 is TGCGCCAGCAGCCCGGTCGTATCCGGGGCCAACGTCCTGACTTTC. It yields the protein CASSPVVSGANVLTF.

A few counts support this clone. The chain has TRBV10-1 and TRBJ1-3; D is undetermined. CDR3 length equals 15 residues. V lost 0 bases and J lost 2, with 8 bases in between. Germline CDR1 is WNHNN and CDR2 is SYGVQD (reference sequence). The CDR3 region has the DNA TGCGCCAGCAGTGAGTCGGCGGCGGCTGGAAACACCATATATTTT. Its protein product is CASSESAAAGNTIYF.

V and J are TRBV19 and TRBJ1-1, with 10 bases that match TRBD1. V was clipped by 7 bases and J by 5 bases; unmatched bases: 7. The germline V gene encodes CDR1 LNHDA and CDR2 SQIVND (reference sequence). The CDR3 has 14 residues. CDR3 amino acids: CASTATGGYTEAFF. The DNA of the CDR3 is TGTGCCAGTACCGCGACAGGGGGCTATACTGAAGCTTTCTTT.

This clone was seen once. This chain joins TRBV3-1 (or the pseudogene TRBV3-2) and TRBJ2-7, with 8 bases that match TRBD1. Trimming removed 5 bases from V and 4 bases from J; junction bases left unmatched: 10. The CDR3 has 15 residues. The germline V gene has CDR1 LGHDT and CDR2 YNNKEL (reference sequence). CDR3 DNA: TGTGCCAGCAGCGGCCGGGACAGGTCTTGGTACGAGCAGTACTTC. Translating it yields CASSGRDRSWYEQYF.

The gene calls are TRBV2 and TRBJ2-7; no firm D call. Germline V gene lookup returns CDR1 SNHLY and CDR2 FYNNEI. The CDR3 has 11 residues. The V gene lost 6 bases and the J gene lost 0 bases, with 3 bases spanning the gap. This chain's CDR3 is CASSGSYEQYF. The CDR3 nucleotides read TGTGCCAGCAGCGGCTCCTACGAGCAGTACTTC.